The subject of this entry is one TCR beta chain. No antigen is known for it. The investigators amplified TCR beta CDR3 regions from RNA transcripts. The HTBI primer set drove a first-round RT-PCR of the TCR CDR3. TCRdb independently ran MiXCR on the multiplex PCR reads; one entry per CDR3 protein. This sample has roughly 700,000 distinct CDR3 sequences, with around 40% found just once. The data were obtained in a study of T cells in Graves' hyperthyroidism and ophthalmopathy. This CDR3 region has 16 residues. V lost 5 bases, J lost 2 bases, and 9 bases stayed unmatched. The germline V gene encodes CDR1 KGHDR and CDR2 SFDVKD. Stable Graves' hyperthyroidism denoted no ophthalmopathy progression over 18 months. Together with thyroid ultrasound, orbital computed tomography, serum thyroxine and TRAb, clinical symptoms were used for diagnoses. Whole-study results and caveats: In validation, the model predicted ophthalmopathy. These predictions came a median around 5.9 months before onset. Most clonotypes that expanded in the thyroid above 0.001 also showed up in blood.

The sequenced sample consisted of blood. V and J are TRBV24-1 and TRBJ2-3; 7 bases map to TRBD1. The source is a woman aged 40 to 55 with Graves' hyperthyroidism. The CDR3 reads CATSGTSGQNTDTQYF. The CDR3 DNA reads TGTGCCACCAGTGGAACGTCGGGACAGAACACAGATACGCAGTATTTT.